This T cell receptor beta chain stems from a study of OX40 agonist ivuxolimab in advanced cancers. This clone was observed a few times. TCRdb's copy holds only in-frame clones and misses some; the assay was immunoSEQ multiplex PCR. The sample carries roughly 56,000 clones, about 89% recorded once. This CDR3 contains 14 residues. V lost 1 base and J 3 bases, leaving 10 bases between the germline ends. The germline gives CDR1 LGHNA, CDR2 YSLEER. This specimen was CD4+ or CD8+ T cells sorted from blood, taken in a trial of the OX40 agonist ivuxolimab. The rearrangement joins TRBV4-3 to TRBJ2-7; TRBD2 might be the D (6 bases). The source is an adult with an advanced solid tumor such as melanoma, head and neck, liver or kidney cancer. The CDR3 DNA reads TGCGCCAGCAGCCAAGCCGGGGGAAACTACGAGCAGTACTTC. Translating it yields CASSQAGGNYEQYF.